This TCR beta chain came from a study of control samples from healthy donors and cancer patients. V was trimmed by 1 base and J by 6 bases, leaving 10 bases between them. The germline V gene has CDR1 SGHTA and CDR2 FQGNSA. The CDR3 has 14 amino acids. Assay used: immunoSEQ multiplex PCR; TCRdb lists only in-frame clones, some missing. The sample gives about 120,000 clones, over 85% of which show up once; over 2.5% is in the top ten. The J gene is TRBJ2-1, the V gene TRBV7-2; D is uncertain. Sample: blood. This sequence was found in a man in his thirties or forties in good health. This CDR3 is CASSLDPRPNEQFF. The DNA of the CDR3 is TGTGCCAGCAGCTTAGATCCACGGCCCAATGAGCAGTTCTTC.